These T cell receptor beta chains were read from a single sample in a study of blood T cell repertoires in COVID-19. Repertoires were generated with immunoSEQ multiplex PCR, while TCRdb's copy carries only in-frame clones and drops some. The sample includes about 140,000 clones, 75% to 90% of them seen just once. Sequenced: peripheral blood. The origin of the receptors is a woman of 80 years or more with acute or convalescent COVID-19. CDR3s include the opening cysteine and the closing phenylalanine or tryptophan. The D gene is left open where the match is weak. Size is omitted from some rows. Given values are once, few, many or a class for expanded clones.

.,TRBJ2-1,TRBV24-1,TRBD2,TGTGCCACCAGTGATAGAACTAGCGGGGGGTCCTACAATGAGCAGTTCTTC,CATSDRTSGGSYNEQFF
.,TRBJ2-1,TRBV7-8,TRBD2,TGTGCCAGCAGCTTAAGGAGGTCTAGCGGGGGAGCCTCCTACAATGAGCAGTTCTTC,CASSLRRSSGGASYNEQFF
.,TRBJ1-2,TRBV7-2,.,TGTGCCAGCAGCGCAGGGGTTGGCTATGGCTACACCTTC,CASSAGVGYGYTF
.,TRBJ2-1,TRBV5-8,TRBD2,TGTGCCAGCAGCTTGGGGTCTAGCGGCTCCTACAATGAGCAGTTCTTC,CASSLGSSGSYNEQFF
few,TRBJ1-1,TRBV29-1,.,TGCAGCGCCCGGGGGGGCAGGGGAACTGAAGCTTTCTTT,CSARGGRGTEAFF
.,TRBJ1-2,TRBV5-4,TRBD1,TGTGCCAGCAGCGGACCCGGGACAGTTGACTATGGCTACACCTTC,CASSGPGTVDYGYTF
.,TRBJ2-3,TRBV24-1,.,TGTGCCACCAGTGACTATACAGGGAATCCCCGCACTAGCACAGATACGCAGTATTTT,CATSDYTGNPRTSTDTQYF
.,TRBJ1-1,TRBV5-6,.,TGTGCCAGCAGCTTGTGGGCGACTGAAGCTTTCTTT,CASSLWATEAFF
.,TRBJ1-5,TRBV10-2,.,TGCGCCAGCAGTGAGTCGGGGAGGGGTAACCAGCCCCAGCATTTT,CASSESGRGNQPQHF
.,TRBJ2-5,TRBV12-3/TRBV12-4,.,TGTGCCAGCAGTTTGGAAACTAGCTCTACCCAGTACTTC,CASSLETSSTQYF
.,TRBJ2-1,TRBV7-9,TRBD2,TGTGCCAGCAGCTTACTAGCGGGGGGCCCCAATGAGCAGTTCTTC,CASSLLAGGPNEQFF
.,TRBJ2-6,TRBV2,TRBD1,TGTGCCAGCAACAGGGACAGAGACTCTGGGGCCAACGTCCTGACTTTC,CASNRDRDSGANVLTF
.,TRBJ2-1,TRBV10-3,TRBD2,TGTGCCATCAGTGTTTTGGCTAGCGGGGGAGTACACAATGAGCAGTTCTTC,CAISVLASGGVHNEQFF
.,TRBJ1-2,TRBV15,TRBD1,TGTGCCACCAGCAGAGATCGGACAGGGCCTAGCTATGGCTACACCTTC,CATSRDRTGPSYGYTF
.,TRBJ2-3,TRBV24-1,TRBD1,TGTGCCACCAGCTTAACAGGGGCAGATACGCAGTATTTT,CATSLTGADTQYF
.,TRBJ1-1,TRBV28,.,TGTGCCAGCTGCCCTGGGCATGACACTGAAGCTTTCTTT,CASCPGHDTEAFF
once,TRBJ1-1,TRBV6-5,TRBD1,TGTGCCAGCAGTTCACAGGGGCCCTTCGGAGCTTTCTTT,CASSSQGPFGAFF
.,TRBJ1-2,TRBV5-1,TRBD1,TGCGCCAGCAGCAGCCTTAACGGACAGGGCTCCCTAGATGGCTACACCTTC,CASSSLNGQGSLDGYTF
.,TRBJ1-2,TRBV5-6,TRBD1,TGTGCCAGCAGCTGGGGGACAGGGACAGATGGCTACACCTTC,CASSWGTGTDGYTF
.,TRBJ1-2,TRBV7-2,TRBD1,TGTGCCAGCAGCTTAAAACAGGGGGCGGCTGTCTATGGCTACACCTTC,CASSLKQGAAVYGYTF
few,TRBJ1-1,TRBV27,.,TGTGCCAGCAGTTTAGGGGTGGGGGGCACTGAAGCTTTCTTT,CASSLGVGGTEAFF
few,TRBJ2-1,TRBV19,TRBD1,TGTGCCAGTAGTAAAGGGACAGGGGGGGCCAATGAGCAGTTCTTC,CASSKGTGGANEQFF
.,TRBJ1-2,TRBV24-1,.,TGTGCCACCAGTGATTTTCGTCGTCGGGAGGGACCCCAGAGTTTTAACTATGGCTACACCTTC,CATSDFRRREGPQSFNYGYTF
.,TRBJ2-1,TRBV2,.,TGTGCCAGCAGTGTAATAGGAGGAGTAGCGCGGGGTGAGCAGTTCTTC,CASSVIGGVARGEQFF
.,TRBJ2-7,TRBV3-1/TRBV3-2,TRBD1,TGTGCCAGCAGTCCCGGGACAGGGGGAAACGAGCAGTACTTC,CASSPGTGGNEQYF
.,TRBJ2-1,TRBV24-1,TRBD2,TGTGCCACCAGCCCTAGCGGGGGGGGCTACAATGAGCAGTTCTTC,CATSPSGGGYNEQFF
.,TRBJ1-2,TRBV19,.,TGTGCCAGTAGTATAGACTGGCAGAACTATGGCTACACCTTC,CASSIDWQNYGYTF
.,TRBJ2-3,TRBV6-5,TRBD2,TGTGCCAGCAGTTACTCCGGGCGGGGGGGGACAGATACGCAGTATTTT,CASSYSGRGGTDTQYF
.,TRBJ2-2,TRBV19,TRBD2,TGTGCCAGTAGTATCGGGGGGATGAACACCGGGGAGCTGTTTTTT,CASSIGGMNTGELFF
.,TRBJ2-5,TRBV9,TRBD2,TGTGCCAGCAGCTTTAGCGGGGGTGGGGAGACCCAGTACTTC,CASSFSGGGETQYF
.,TRBJ1-1,TRBV19,.,TGTGCCAGTAGTATCCGGGCGAGGGACACTGAAGCTTTCTTT,CASSIRARDTEAFF
.,TRBJ1-6,TRBV2,TRBD1,TGTGCCAGCAGTGAGGGACAGGGGAGTTCACCCCTCCACTTT,CASSEGQGSSPLHF
.,TRBJ2-4,TRBV6-1,.,TGTGCCAGCAGTGGGTGGGGCGGCGCAACCAAAAACATTCAGTACTTC,CASSGWGGATKNIQYF
.,TRBJ1-1,TRBV18,.,TGTGCCAGCTCACCGGTGGCCGGGGGTGAAGCTTTCTTT,CASSPVAGGEAFF
.,TRBJ1-3,TRBV5-4,.,TGTGCCAGCAGCGCATCACTGCAGGGGAGCTCTGGAAACACCATATATTTT,CASSASLQGSSGNTIYF
.,TRBJ1-5,TRBV27,TRBD1,TGTGCCAGCAGTTTAATAGGGGGCGCGCAGCCCCAGCATTTT,CASSLIGGAQPQHF
.,TRBJ2-7,TRBV5-1,TRBD2,TGCGCCAGCAGCTTTAAAGCGGGGGGGCAGGACTCCTACGAGCAGTACTTC,CASSFKAGGQDSYEQYF
few,TRBJ1-2,TRBV7-2,.,TGTGCCAGCAGCTTGATGGTCAGGGAAAACTATGGCTACACCTTC,CASSLMVRENYGYTF
.,TRBJ1-2,TRBV2,.,TGTGCCAGCAGCCTTTCACAGGGTTCTAGCTACACCTTC,CASSLSQGSSYTF
once,TRBJ1-2,TRBV30,.,TGTGCCTGGAGCCTTACAGGGATCAATGGCTACACCTTC,CAWSLTGINGYTF
.,TRBJ1-1,TRBV18,.,TGTGCCAGCTCACCTCCAGGGAAGGAGGGCACTGAAGCTTTCTTT,CASSPPGKEGTEAFF
.,TRBJ1-1,TRBV5-1,.,TGCGCCAGCAGTCCTGACATAATGAACACTGAAGCTTTCTTT,CASSPDIMNTEAFF
.,TRBJ1-5,TRBV2,.,TGTGCCAGCAGTGTAAGGCCCTCCAGGGAGGGGGTCAATCAGCCCCAGCATTTT,CASSVRPSREGVNQPQHF
.,TRBJ1-1,TRBV5-4,.,TGTGCCAGCGGTCAACTACCCCCGGGACTGATGAACACTGAAGCTTTCTTT,CASGQLPPGLMNTEAFF
few,TRBJ1-5,TRBV5-1,TRBD1,TGCGCCAGCAGCCCTCAGGGGGATAGCAATCAGCCCCAGCATTTT,CASSPQGDSNQPQHF
.,TRBJ2-5,TRBV25-1,.,TGTGCCAGCAGTGTGGAGCCCTCGGAGGAGACCCAGTACTTC,CASSVEPSEETQYF
.,TRBJ2-2,TRBV11-2,TRBD1,TGTGCCAGCAGCAACCGGGACAGGGTAACCGGGGAGCTGTTTTTT,CASSNRDRVTGELFF
.,TRBJ1-2,TRBV10-3,.,TGTGCCATCAGTGGGGCCTGGGTGGGCTACACCTTC,CAISGAWVGYTF
.,TRBJ1-1,TRBV19,.,TGTGCCAGTAGCGGACAAAGAAGTGAAGCTTTCTTT,CASSGQRSEAFF
once,TRBJ1-2,TRBV18,.,TGTGCCAGCTCACCCTCCCCAGGGGACAATGGCTACACCTTC,CASSPSPGDNGYTF
.,TRBJ2-7,TRBV21-1,.,TGTGCCAGCAGCTTGCGACAGGGGGGCTCCTACGAGCAGTACTTC,CASSLRQGGSYEQYF
.,TRBJ1-1,TRBV7-2,.,TGTGCCAGCAGCTTAGACAGATATAACACTGAAGCTTTCTTT,CASSLDRYNTEAFF
.,TRBJ1-6,TRBV6-6,.,TGTGCCAGCATACAGGGACCAAATTCACCCCTCCACTTT,CASIQGPNSPLHF